Below, 9 T cell receptor beta chains from the same sample are listed, as sequenced in a study of shared clonotypes between healthy human individuals. Sequencing was performed with immunoSEQ multiplex PCR; in TCRdb, only in-frame clones are kept and a portion is missing. Among more than 2,000,000 clones listed, around 90% were seen once. Material: naive CD4+ T cells sorted from blood. The subset is: CD45RA+ positively selected. The receptors shown here come from a man between 18 and 29 years old in good health.

This clone was picked up one time. The chain uses TRBV18 and TRBJ2-3; D unresolved. V lost 4 bases and J lost 2, with 10 bases in between. CDR1 is KGHSH, CDR2 LQKENI, per germline. This CDR3 is 14 amino acids long. The CDR3 here is CASSRTVTTDTQYF. The CDR3 DNA is TGTGCCAGCTCACGGACGGTAACCACAGATACGCAGTATTTT.

The rearrangement joins TRBV7-3 to TRBJ1-3, with D possibly matching TRBD1 (5 bases). Germline-derived CDR1 and CDR2 are SGHTA and FQGTGA. V lost 3 bases and J 4 bases, leaving 10 bases between the germline ends. This CDR3 is built from 14 residues. The CDR3 DNA sequence: TGTGCCAGCAGCTTCGGGGGATCCGGAAACACCATATATTTT. It is translated as CASSFGGSGNTIYF.

This chain uses TRBV9 with TRBJ2-3; 14 bases map to TRBD2. This CDR3 region has 18 residues. The germline CDR1 and CDR2 sequences are SGDLS and YYNGEE. V lost 0 bases and J lost 5; bases outside the gene matches: 8. In DNA, the CDR3 is TGTGCCAGCAGCGTAGCTCTGACTAGCGGGGGGGCGGGAGATACGCAGTATTTT. Protein sequence: CASSVALTSGGAGDTQYF.

CDR3 DNA sequence: TGCGCCAGCAGCTTGGACTTCGACAATGAGCAGTTCTTC. Its translation: CASSLDFDNEQFF. The V call is TRBV5-1, the J call TRBJ2-1; D gene ambiguous. The CDR3 sequence is 13 residues long. Between the trimmed V and J ends, which lost 0 bases and 5 bases, there was a span of 6 bases. Per the germline V gene, CDR1 is SGHRS and CDR2 is YFSETQ.

This rearrangement joins TRBV28 to TRBJ2-1; 8 bases agree with TRBD2. The CDR3 has 13 amino acids. Germline V gives CDR1 MDHEN, CDR2 SYDVKM. Unmatched junction bases numbered 5, after V lost 7 bases and J lost 6 bases. For the CDR3, the DNA is TGTGCCAGCACCAGCGGGGGCCGCAATGAGCAGTTCTTC. Amino acids: CASTSGGRNEQFF.

The gene calls are TRBV2 and TRBJ1-5; a possible D gene is TRBD1 (6 bases). Germline values: CDR1 SNHLY, CDR2 FYNNEI. V shed 4 bases and J shed 5 bases, with 21 bases lying between them. The CDR3 sequence is 17 residues long. This CDR3 reads CASSVGPRQAPDQPQHF. CDR3 bases: TGTGCCAGCAGTGTCGGGCCCAGACAGGCCCCTGATCAGCCCCAGCATTTT.

This chain links TRBV7-2 with TRBJ2-2; 7 bases line up with TRBD1. Trimming at V came to 5 bases and at J to 5 bases, leaving 2 bases not matched to a gene. The CDR3 contains 13 residues. Germline CDR1 reads SGHTA; CDR2 reads FQGNSA. The CDR3 nucleotides read TGTGCCAGCAGCCGGGACAGAACCGGGGAGCTGTTTTTT. It specifies CASSRDRTGELFF.

V gene TRBV2 combines with J gene TRBJ2-6; 8 bases match TRBD1. The V and J ends lost 7 bases and 0 bases, in that order; junction bases with no gene match: 5. This CDR3 has 16 amino acids. Germline V gene lookup returns CDR1 SNHLY and CDR2 FYNNEI. The CDR3 sequence: CASNWDRLSGANVLTF. The CDR3 nucleotides are TGTGCCAGCAATTGGGACAGGCTCTCTGGGGCCAACGTCCTGACTTTC.

In its sample, this clone was seen once. V and J are TRBV18 and TRBJ2-1; 8 positions agree with TRBD1. Trimming at V came to 5 bases and at J to 7 bases, leaving 7 bases not matched to a gene. Germline values: CDR1 KGHSH, CDR2 LQKENI. The CDR3 runs to 14 residues. This chain's CDR3 is CASSAGTGWNEQFF. CDR3 nucleotides: TGTGCCAGCTCAGCCGGGACAGGTTGGAATGAGCAGTTCTTC.